This T cell receptor beta chain is from a study of control samples from healthy donors and cancer patients. Losses at the gene ends were 3 bases for V and 9 bases for J; bases not matched to a gene: 8. CDR1 is SEHNR, CDR2 FQNEAQ, per germline (reference sequence). The CDR3 covers 15 residues. The protocol was immunoSEQ multiplex PCR, while the TCRdb copy is restricted to in-frame clones and leaves out a portion. The sample lists roughly 180,000 clones; 75% to 95% were seen once. The specimen sequenced was blood. The TCR was taken from a woman aged 40 to 50 in good health. V is TRBV7-9 and J is TRBJ2-2; 9 nucleotides agree with TRBD1. The CDR3: CASSFRTGEVRELFF. The CDR3 DNA is TGTGCCAGCAGCTTCCGGACAGGGGAGGTCAGGGAGCTGTTTTTT.